These 28 T cell receptor beta chains were all obtained from the same sample, sequenced in a study of blood T cell repertoires in COVID-19. Only in-frame clones appear in the TCRdb table, and some are missing; sequencing was by immunoSEQ multiplex PCR. This sample has approximately 300,000 clones, with 85% to 90% found just once. The material sequenced was PBMCs or T cells enriched from blood (not recorded which). Receptors were obtained from a woman aged 18-29 years with acute COVID-19.

The chain carries TRBV28 and TRBJ2-7; TRBD1 matches 7 bases. The CDR3 totals 14 residues. Germline loops: CDR1 MDHEN, CDR2 SYDVKM. V shed 3 bases, J shed 5 bases, and the junction held 7 bases outside the gene matches. CDR3 in DNA: TGTGCCAGCAGTTTTGTGACAGGGAATAACGAGCAGTACTTC. Translated: CASSFVTGNNEQYF.

The CDR3 loop is CASSPRDMFPPLHF. The CDR3 DNA sequence: TGTGCCAGCAGTCCCCGGGACATGTTTCCACCCCTCCACTTT. This chain uses TRBV2 with TRBJ1-6; D is possibly TRBD1 (6 bases). The germline V and J ends were trimmed by 5 bases and 11 bases, with 16 bases remaining between them. Looked up from germline, CDR1 is SNHLY and CDR2 is FYNNEI. This CDR3 has 14 amino acids.

V usage is TRBV27 and J usage is TRBJ1-1, with D possibly being TRBD1 (5 bases). Germline loops: CDR1 MNHEY, CDR2 SMNVEV (reference sequence). The germline V and J ends were trimmed by 0 bases and 3 bases, with 8 bases remaining between them. The CDR3 has 14 amino acids. The CDR3 loop reads CASSLSGGDTEAFF. The CDR3 DNA follows: TGTGCCAGCAGTTTATCGGGGGGTGACACTGAAGCTTTCTTT.

The chain couples TRBV11-2 to TRBJ2-1; TRBD2 aligns across 8 bases. The V gene end was trimmed by 5 bases and the J gene end by 9 bases; junction bases not matched to a gene: 9. Per the germline V gene, CDR1 is SGHAT and CDR2 is FQNNGV. There are 14 residues in the CDR3. CDR3 coding DNA: TGTGCCAGCAGCCCCCGGGAAGCGGGAGTTGAGCAGTTCTTC. It codes for CASSPREAGVEQFF. The full variable domain, rest sourced from reference TRBV11-2 and TRBJ2-1, is EAGVAQSPRYKIIEKRQSVAFWCNPISGHATLYWYQQILGQGPKLLIQFQNNGVVDDSQLPKDRFSAERLKGVDSTLKIQPAKLEDSAVYLCASSPREAGVEQFFGPGTRLTVL.

This chain uses TRBV9 with TRBJ1-3, with a tentative D call TRBD1 (6 bases). The germline CDR1 and CDR2 sequences are SGDLS and YYNGEE. The CDR3 length is 15 residues. V was shortened by 0 bases and J by 3 bases, with 10 bases between the two germline ends. Here the CDR3 reads CASSVGGTSGNTIYF. Here the CDR3 DNA reads TGTGCCAGCAGCGTAGGGGGGACAAGTGGAAACACCATATATTTT.

The J gene is TRBJ1-4, the V gene TRBV5-1; D unclear. CDR1 is SGHRS and CDR2 is YFSETQ in the germline V gene. The CDR3 is 16 residues long. Trimming removed 0 bases from V and 3 bases from J, with 12 bases in between. CDR3 sequence reads: CASSLGAASSNEKLFF. The DNA for the CDR3 is TGCGCCAGCAGCTTGGGGGCCGCCAGCTCTAATGAAAAACTGTTTTTT.

The chain uses TRBV18 and TRBJ2-1, with TRBD2 matching over 7 bases. Germline V gene lookup returns CDR1 KGHSH and CDR2 LQKENI. CDR3 length: 14 amino acids. Trimming at V came to 1 base and at J to 10 bases, leaving 7 bases not matched to a gene. The CDR3 nucleotides read TGTGCCAGCTCACCACGGCGGGAGTCTGGGGAGCAGTTCTTC. Translating it yields CASSPRRESGEQFF.

V and J are TRBV10-3 and TRBJ2-7; 12 bases match TRBD1. This CDR3 region has 15 residues. Trimming at V came to 3 bases and at J to 5 bases, leaving 5 bases not matched to a gene. Germline V gene lookup returns CDR1 ENHRY and CDR2 SYGVKD. CDR3 nucleotides: TGTGCCATCAGTGACCCGGGACAGGGGGCCCACGAGCAGTACTTC. It codes for CAISDPGQGAHEQYF.

This clone was counted once. This chain links TRBV24-1 with TRBJ1-2; TRBD1 aligns across 7 bases. CDR1 is KGHDR and CDR2 is SFDVKD in the germline V gene. The V segment lost 9 bases and the J segment 8 bases; nucleotides outside the gene matches: 11. The CDR3 has 13 amino acids. Written as DNA, the CDR3 is TGTGCCACCGGTGGGACAGAAGAAAGGGGCTACACCTTC. Amino acid sequence: CATGGTEERGYTF.

This sequence joins TRBV27 and TRBJ2-5; D is perhaps TRBD1 (5 bases). Germline CDR1 reads MNHEY; CDR2 reads SMNVEV (reference sequence). This CDR3 contains 16 residues. V was shortened by 8 bases and J by 2 bases, with 21 bases between the two germline ends. The chain's CDR3 is CASFLVFWAGQETQYF. The CDR3 region has the DNA TGTGCCAGCTTTTTGGTTTTCTGGGCAGGGCAAGAGACCCAGTACTTC.

This clone was counted only a few times. The chain couples TRBV7-8 to TRBJ1-4; TRBD1 might be the D (6 bases). The CDR3 is 14 residues long. V gave up 4 bases and J gave up 8 bases, with 14 bases separating them. Germline values: CDR1 SGHVS, CDR2 FQNEAQ. CDR3 amino acids: CASSSQGTLEKLFF. DNA for the CDR3: TGTGCCAGCAGCTCACAGGGAACTTTGGAAAAACTGTTTTTT.

This CDR3 reads CASRLGPTGYNEQFF. CDR3 DNA: TGTGCAAGTCGCTTGGGGCCGACCGGGTACAATGAGCAGTTCTTC. V gene TRBV12-2 combines with J gene TRBJ2-1; TRBD1, as called in the table, went unchecked against the DNA. TRBV12-2 is a pseudogene. The CDR3 is made up of 15 amino acids.

The chain links TRBV7-3 to TRBJ2-5, with D possibly TRBD1 on 5 matching bases. V gave up 5 bases and J gave up 4 bases, with 20 bases separating them. CDR1 SGHTA and CDR2 FQGTGA come from the germline V gene. The CDR3 sequence is 16 residues long. CDR3 in amino acids: CASSPISGSRVETQYF. The DNA for the CDR3 is TGTGCCAGCAGCCCGATTTCTGGGTCCAGGGTAGAGACCCAGTACTTC.

The chain couples TRBV2 to TRBJ2-7; possible D gene TRBD2, 5 bases. The germline V and J ends were trimmed by 4 bases and 3 bases, with 7 bases remaining between them. The V gene's germline CDR1 is SNHLY and CDR2 FYNNEI. This CDR3 has 12 amino acids. CDR3 DNA sequence: TGTGCCAGCAGTGCTGAGGGCTACGAGCAGTACTTC. Translated, it gives CASSAEGYEQYF. Full variable domain (missing parts from reference TRBV2 and TRBJ2-7): EPEVTQTPSHQVTQMGQEVILRCVPISNHLYFYWYRQILGQKVEFLVSFYNNEISEKSEIFDDQFSVERPDGSNFTLKIRSTKLEDSAMYFCASSAEGYEQYFGPGTRLTVT.

This clone occurred a few times. This rearrangement joins TRBV10-2 to TRBJ2-7; 7 bases line up with TRBD2. From germline, CDR1 is WSHSY and CDR2 SAAADI. V trimming: 3 bases; J trimming: 2 bases; junction bases outside the gene matches: 13. This CDR3 is 17 amino acids long. The CDR3 region is CASSDSVYRTSPYEQYF. DNA of the CDR3: TGCGCCAGCAGTGACTCCGTTTATCGGACTAGTCCCTACGAGCAGTACTTC.

The CDR3 region is CASSKGESDVPYEQYF. CDR3 coding DNA: TGTGCCAGTAGTAAGGGGGAGTCCGACGTACCTTACGAGCAGTACTTC. V is TRBV19 and J is TRBJ2-7, with a possible D match to TRBD1 (6 bases). The CDR3 consists of 16 residues. The V and J ends lost 4 bases and 4 bases respectively, with 20 bases between them. Germline lookup yields CDR1 LNHDA and CDR2 SQIVND (reference sequence).

In regard to this clone: The same CDR3 is also encoded by other DNA sequences in this sample. V usage is TRBV6-5 and J usage is TRBJ1-1; 8 nucleotides line up with TRBD1. The V gene's germline CDR1 is MNHEY and CDR2 SVGAGI. The J segment lost 4 bases and the V segment lost 4 bases, leaving 2 bases of the junction unmatched. The CDR3 sequence is 13 residues long. The CDR3 coding sequence is TGTGCCAGCAGTTCAACAGGGGGCACTGAAGCTTTCTTT. Translating gives CASSSTGGTEAFF.

The chain combines TRBV2 with TRBJ1-3, with 8 nucleotides matching TRBD1. This CDR3 has 14 amino acids. J lost 3 bases, V lost 11 bases, and 9 bases had no gene match. CDR1 and CDR2 from the germline V gene are SNHLY and FYNNEI. The CDR3 is CAVLSTGVGNTIYF. Written as DNA, the CDR3 is TGTGCCGTCCTCTCGACAGGGGTTGGAAACACCATATATTTT.

The chain has TRBV2 and TRBJ2-4, with TRBD2 identical over 11 bases. Per the germline V gene, CDR1 is SNHLY and CDR2 is FYNNEI. V trimming: 4 bases; J trimming: 10 bases; junction bases outside the gene matches: 0. This CDR3 comprises 12 residues. CDR3 DNA: TGTGCCAGCAGTGGACTAGCGGGGATTCAGTACTTC. It is translated as CASSGLAGIQYF. Full variable domain (missing parts from reference TRBV2 and TRBJ2-4): EPEVTQTPSHQVTQMGQEVILRCVPISNHLYFYWYRQILGQKVEFLVSFYNNEISEKSEIFDDQFSVERPDGSNFTLKIRSTKLEDSAMYFCASSGLAGIQYFGAGTRLSVL.

Remarks on this clone: Because the CDR3's place on the DNA is in doubt, the DNA is left out and the CDR3 is given as listed by TCRdb. This chain uses TRBV1 with TRBJ2-7; TRBD1 is the table's D call, not checked against the DNA. TRBV1 has pseudogene status. The CDR3 extends over 16 residues, inclusive of both ends. CDR3 residues: CTSSQDWGQGANEQYF.

The chain employs TRBV6-5 and TRBJ2-2; possibly TRBD2 for D (6 bases). The CDR3 has 12 residues. Germline V gene data show CDR1 as MNHEY and CDR2 as SVGAGI. V was pared by 4 bases and J by 6 bases, with 6 bases between. CDR3 DNA: TGTGCCAGCAGTTGGGGGGCCGGGGAGCTGTTTTTT. Protein sequence: CASSWGAGELFF.

This rearrangement joins TRBV24-1 to TRBJ1-2, with TRBD1 matching over 9 bases. The J segment lost 4 bases and the V segment lost 5 bases, leaving 4 bases of the junction unmatched. The CDR3 extends over 14 amino acids. CDR1 and CDR2 (germline): KGHDR, SFDVKD. The CDR3 spells CATSAQGQGYGYTF. For the CDR3, the DNA is TGTGCCACCAGTGCCCAGGGACAGGGCTATGGCTACACCTTC.

The chain employs TRBV21-1 and TRBJ2-1; TRBD1 was called by the table and not checked on the DNA. TRBV21-1 is termed a pseudogene. The CDR3 contains 17 residues. The CDR3 region is CASSKGEIGGRVNEQFF. The CDR3 DNA reads TGTGCCAGCAGCAAAGGAGAAATTGGGGGCAGGGTGAATGAGCAGTTCTTC.

V usage is TRBV18 and J usage is TRBJ2-7; D may be TRBD1 (7 bases). Germline V gene lookup returns CDR1 KGHSH and CDR2 LQKENI. The CDR3 runs to 13 residues. V gave up 6 bases and J gave up 5 bases, with 14 bases separating them. CDR3 protein: CASSRDRRDEQYF. DNA for the CDR3: TGTGCCAGCTCGCGGGACAGAAGGGACGAGCAGTACTTC.

The chain uses TRBV5-6 and TRBJ1-4; weak D call: TRBD1 (5 bases). V dropped 0 bases and J dropped 5 bases, with 17 bases sitting between them. In germline, CDR1 is SGHDT, CDR2 YYEEEE. This CDR3 comprises 17 residues. The CDR3 bases are TGTGCCAGCAGCTTGGCTCGGGGAGGGGTATTAAATGAAAAACTGTTTTTT. Protein sequence: CASSLARGGVLNEKLFF.

The gene calls are TRBV28 and TRBJ1-6; 10 bases fit TRBD1. The germline V gene encodes CDR1 MDHEN and CDR2 SYDVKM. V was pared by 4 bases and J by 8 bases, with 2 bases of the junction left unmatched. The CDR3 is 14 residues long. The CDR3 nucleotides are TGTGCCAGCAGTTGGGACAGGGGATATTCACCCCTCCACTTT. Translated, it gives CASSWDRGYSPLHF.

The CDR3 nucleotides are TGTGCCAGCAAAAGGACTAGCAGGTACAATGAGCAGTTCTTC. Residues: CASKRTSRYNEQFF. The chain links TRBV2 to TRBJ2-1, with 8 nucleotides matching TRBD2. This CDR3 is 14 amino acids long. V trimming: 7 bases; J trimming: 4 bases; junction bases outside the gene matches: 6. CDR1 is SNHLY, CDR2 FYNNEI, per germline.

The chain combines TRBV28 with TRBJ1-2; D unresolved. CDR1 and CDR2 from the germline V gene are MDHEN and SYDVKM. The CDR3 spans 11 residues. Trimming took 8 bases from V and 2 from J, leaving 6 bases between them. The CDR3 bases are TGTGCCAGCGCCGGGAACTATGGCTACACCTTC. It codes for CASAGNYGYTF.